The 9 T cell receptor beta chains reported below all come from one sample, sequenced in a study of graft-versus-host responses after intestinal transplantation. No antigen is known for these receptors. Libraries were prepared by immunoSEQ multiplex PCR; TCRdb keeps only in-frame clonotypes and omits some of them. The data contain under 85,000 clones, 90% of them singletons. Sequencing used unstimulated CD8+ T cells sorted from spleen or lymph node cells, obtained before intestinal transplant. These receptors came from a human donor who received an intestinal transplant.

The chain uses TRBV13 and TRBJ2-1; 11 bases fit TRBD2. In germline, CDR1 is PRHDT, CDR2 FYEKMQ (reference sequence). V lost 9 bases and J lost 9; bases outside the gene matches: 25. CDR3 length equals 19 residues. As DNA, the CDR3 is TGTGCCAGGAACCCATGGAACGCCATAGCGGGGGGGCCGGGTGGTGAGCAGTTCTTC. It codes for CARNPWNAIAGGPGGEQFF.

The V gene is TRBV15, the J gene TRBJ2-3; 7 bases line up with TRBD1. The CDR3 totals 12 residues. J gave up 6 bases and V 3 bases, and 0 bases lay outside the gene matches. The germline gives CDR1 LNHNV, CDR2 YYDKDF (reference sequence). The CDR3 is CATSRDRDTQYF. The CDR3 DNA follows: TGTGCCACCAGCAGGGACAGGGATACGCAGTATTTT.

The J gene is TRBJ2-3, the V gene TRBV9; no firm D call. The CDR3 loop spans 14 amino acids. Germline assignment: CDR1 SGDLS and CDR2 YYNGEE. V dropped 0 bases and J dropped 3 bases, with 8 bases sitting between them. The CDR3 DNA reads TGTGCCAGCAGCGTAGCGGAGATAACAGATACGCAGTATTTT. Translated: CASSVAEITDTQYF.

The chain joins TRBV9 to TRBJ2-3; a weak D match, TRBD2 (6 bases). The germline V gene encodes CDR1 SGDLS and CDR2 YYNGEE. Between the trimmed V and J ends, which lost 0 bases and 6 bases, there was a span of 14 bases. This CDR3 has 15 amino acids. CDR3 in amino acids: CASSVGGAPGDTQYF. CDR3 DNA: TGTGCCAGCAGCGTAGGCGGGGCTCCCGGGGATACGCAGTATTTT.

The rearrangement links TRBV2 to TRBJ2-1; a weak D match, TRBD2 (6 bases). V lost 8 bases and J lost 0, with 14 bases in between. The CDR3 runs 15 residues. The germline gives CDR1 SNHLY, CDR2 FYNNEI. The DNA for the CDR3 is TGTGCCAGCGGGGAATTAGCGGACTCCTACAATGAGCAGTTCTTC. This sequence encodes CASGELADSYNEQFF.

This chain uses TRBV2 with TRBJ2-5; tentatively, D is TRBD1 (6 bases). Germline CDR1 SNHLY, CDR2 FYNNEI. The CDR3 covers 13 residues. Trimming removed 7 bases at V and 1 base at J, with 10 bases between. The DNA for the CDR3 is TGTGCCAGCACCGCAGGGGCCCAAGAGACCCAGTACTTC. Protein sequence: CASTAGAQETQYF.

This clone was detected a few times. The gene calls are TRBV29-1 and TRBJ1-2, with TRBD1 matching 7 bases. Germline V gene lookup returns CDR1 SQVTM and CDR2 ANQGSEA. The J segment lost 10 bases and the V segment lost 7 bases, leaving 3 bases of the junction unmatched. This CDR3 has 9 amino acids. CDR3 protein: CSAGQDYTF. The CDR3, as DNA: TGCAGCGCCGGACAGGACTACACCTTC.

The CDR3 bases are TGTGCCACAACAACTTGGGACAGGGGGTCCGGGGAGCTGTTTTTT. Protein: CATTTWDRGSGELFF. The rearrangement links TRBV19 to TRBJ2-2, with 11 bases fitting TRBD1. The CDR3 totals 15 residues. Per germline, CDR1 LNHDA and CDR2 SQIVND (reference sequence). V shed 10 bases and J 6 bases; nucleotides not matched to a gene: 10.

This sequence joins TRBV5-4 and TRBJ2-1; tentatively, D is TRBD1 (5 bases). From germline, CDR1 is SGHNT and CDR2 YYREEE (reference sequence). Trimming took 4 bases from V and 8 from J, leaving 10 bases between them. This CDR3 has 12 residues. CDR3 DNA: TGTGCCAGCAGCCCCCAGGGTTATGAGCAGTTCTTC. It encodes CASSPQGYEQFF.